This entry describes one TCR beta chain. The antigen remains unidentified. The data are from a study of blood T cells in healthy people across ages. Alongside a J-beta primer mix, a sample-barcoded 5' primer served in a second PCR lasting roughly 7 to 11 cycles. The template-switch adaptor, which had 12 random nucleotides, put a tag on each cDNA molecule. TCRdb recomputed calls from the 5' RACE reads with MiXCR, one row per CDR3 protein. Altogether some 860,000 distinct CDR3 sequences are present, 56% being singletons, with the ten largest covering 20% to 30%. The CDR3 totals 19 residues. The V gene's germline CDR1 is MDHEN and CDR2 SYDVKM. V lost 3 bases and J 0 bases, leaving 20 bases between the germline ends. Findings of the study overall: The unknown donor CMV status may have confounded expanded clonotype changes.

Input material: blood. The TCR comes from a man in his forties in good health. The chain joins TRBV28 to TRBJ2-2, with D maybe TRBD1 (6 bases). DNA of the CDR3: TGTGCCAGCAGTTTTCCCGGACCCACCGGGACAACGAACACCGGGGAGCTGTTTTTT. This encodes CASSFPGPTGTTNTGELFF.